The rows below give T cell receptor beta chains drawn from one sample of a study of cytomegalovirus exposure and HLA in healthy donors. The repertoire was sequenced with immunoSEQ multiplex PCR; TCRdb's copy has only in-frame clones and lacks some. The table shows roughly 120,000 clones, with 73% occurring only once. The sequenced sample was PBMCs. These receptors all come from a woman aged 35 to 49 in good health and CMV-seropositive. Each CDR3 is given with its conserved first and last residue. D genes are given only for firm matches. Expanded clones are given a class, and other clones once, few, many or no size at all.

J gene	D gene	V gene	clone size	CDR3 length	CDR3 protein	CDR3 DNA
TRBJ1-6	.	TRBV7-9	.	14	CASSLPVYNSPLHF	TGTGCCAGCAGCTTGCCAGTCTATAATTCACCCCTCCACTTT
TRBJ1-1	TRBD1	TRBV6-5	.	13	CASNTETTGEAFF	TGTGCCAGCAACACCGAGACGACAGGGGAAGCTTTCTTT
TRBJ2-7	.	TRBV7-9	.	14	CASSFEQRSSEQYF	TGTGCCAGCAGCTTTGAACAGAGATCCTCCGAGCAGTACTTC
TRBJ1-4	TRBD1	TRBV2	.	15	CASSKQGAGNEKLFF	TGTGCCAGCAGCAAACAGGGGGCGGGTAATGAAAAACTGTTTTTT
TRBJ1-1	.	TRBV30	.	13	CAWRRGSNTEAFF	TGTGCCTGGAGGCGGGGGTCGAACACTGAAGCTTTCTTT
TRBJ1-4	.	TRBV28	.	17	CASSSSPTGTTNEKLFF	TGTGCCAGCAGTTCCTCCCCTACAGGGACAACTAATGAAAAACTGTTTTTT
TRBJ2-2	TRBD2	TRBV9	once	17	CASSVYPGTNRGGELFF	TGTGCCAGCAGTGTATATCCCGGGACTAATAGGGGCGGGGAGCTGTTTTTT
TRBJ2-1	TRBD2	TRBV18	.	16	CASSPPGLGATHEQFF	TGTGCCAGCTCACCGCCGGGACTAGGCGCAACCCATGAGCAGTTCTTC
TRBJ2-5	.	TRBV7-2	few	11	CASSTGSEQYF	TGTGCCAGCAGCACCGGGAGTGAGCAGTACTTC
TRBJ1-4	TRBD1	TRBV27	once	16	CASSFLQGASNEKLFF	TGTGCCAGCAGTTTTCTTCAGGGGGCGTCTAATGAAAAACTGTTTTTT
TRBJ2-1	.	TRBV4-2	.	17	CASSQDPNSSPRNEQFF	TGTGCCAGCAGCCAAGATCCCAATAGCTCCCCCCGTAATGAGCAGTTCTTC
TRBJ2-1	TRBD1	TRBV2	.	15	CASRDDRGSYNEQFF	TGTGCCAGCAGGGATGACAGGGGCTCCTACAATGAGCAGTTCTTC
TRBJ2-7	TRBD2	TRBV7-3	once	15	CASSPPAGGPYEQYF	TGTGCCAGCAGCCCGCCAGCGGGAGGACCTTACGAGCAGTACTTC
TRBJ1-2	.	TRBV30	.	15	CAWSGFGQTNYGYTF	TGTGCCTGGAGCGGATTTGGACAGACTAACTATGGCTACACCTTC
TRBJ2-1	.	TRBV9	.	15	CASSVSGDSYNEQFF	TGTGCCAGCAGCGTTTCAGGCGATTCCTACAATGAGCAGTTCTTC
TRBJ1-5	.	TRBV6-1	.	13	CASRFGSNQPQHF	TGTGCCAGCAGGTTCGGTAGCAATCAGCCCCAGCATTTT
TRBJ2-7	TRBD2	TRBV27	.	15	CASSRAGGRSDEQYF	TGTGCCAGCAGCAGGGCGGGGGGGCGTAGCGACGAGCAGTACTTC
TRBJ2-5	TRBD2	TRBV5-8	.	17	CASSAGTSGGRGETQYF	TGTGCCAGCAGCGCTGGGACTAGCGGGGGGCGAGGGGAGACCCAGTACTTC
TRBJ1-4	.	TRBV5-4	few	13	CASSQTTNEKLFF	TGTGCCAGCTCACAGACAACTAATGAAAAACTGTTTTTT
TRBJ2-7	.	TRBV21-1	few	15	CASSIATGANYEQYF	TGTGCCAGCAGCATCGCAACAGGGGCCAACTACGAGCAGTACTTC
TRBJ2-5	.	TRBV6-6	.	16	CASSYFGEGGGETQYF	TGTGCCAGCAGTTACTTCGGGGAGGGGGGAGGAGAGACCCAGTACTTC
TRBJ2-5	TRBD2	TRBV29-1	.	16	CSVWKGGRAGKETQYF	TGCAGCGTCTGGAAGGGCGGGAGGGCCGGGAAAGAGACCCAGTACTTC
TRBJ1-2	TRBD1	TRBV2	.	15	CARTTGQGVGYGYTF	TGTGCCAGAACCACCGGGCAGGGGGTTGGCTATGGCTACACCTTC